These 21 T cell receptor beta chains came from one sample sequenced in a study of blood T cell dynamics during melanoma immunotherapy. TCRdb's copy holds only in-frame clones and misses some; the assay was immunoSEQ multiplex PCR. The table lists about 8,200 clones, 88% of them singletons. Regarding time point: week 3, after first cycle of checkpoint inhibitor. The sample was blood, taken from a patient treated with checkpoint blockade. The receptors were sampled from a human donor with melanoma.

The chain joins TRBV6-5 to TRBJ2-1; D tentatively reads TRBD1 or TRBD2 (5 bases each). Looked up from germline, CDR1 is MNHEY and CDR2 is SVGAGI. The CDR3 sequence is 14 residues long. Between the trimmed V and J ends, which lost 2 bases and 7 bases, there was a span of 12 bases. The CDR3 DNA follows: TGTGCCAGCAGTTACGGGGGAGCTAATAATGAGCAGTTCTTC. Protein: CASSYGGANNEQFF.

The chain combines TRBV18 with TRBJ1-2, with 7 bases lining up with TRBD1. J lost 3 bases, V lost 5 bases, and 3 bases had no gene match. The CDR3 spans 13 residues. The germline gives CDR1 KGHSH, CDR2 LQKENI. The CDR3 sequence: CASSSDRDYGYTF. For the CDR3, the DNA is TGTGCCAGCTCATCAGACAGGGACTATGGCTACACCTTC.

The genes are TRBV19 and TRBJ1-1, with no clear D. Germline V gene data show CDR1 as LNHDA and CDR2 as SQIVND (reference sequence). With 3 bases removed from V and 0 bases from J, the gap between germline ends came to 5 bases. The CDR3 consists of 13 residues. The DNA of the CDR3 is TGTGCCAGTAGTATTTCTATGAACACTGAAGCTTTCTTT. Translated: CASSISMNTEAFF.

CDR3 region: CASSEVSGRNDEQYF. The CDR3 DNA reads as TGTGCCAGCAGTGAAGTAAGCGGGAGAAACGACGAGCAGTACTTC. The chain has TRBV25-1 and TRBJ2-7; 8 bases are a match to TRBD2. The CDR3 length is 15 residues. The trim removed 2 bases at V and 5 bases at J, leaving 8 bases unmatched. In germline, CDR1 is MGHDK, CDR2 SYGVNS.

This chain links TRBV19 with TRBJ1-2, with D uncertain. Per germline, CDR1 LNHDA and CDR2 SQIVND (reference sequence). The CDR3 spans 14 residues. V lost 1 base and J 2 bases, leaving 8 bases between the germline ends. Here the CDR3 DNA reads TGTGCCAGTAGTATAGTACAGACCAACTATGGCTACACCTTC. This translates into CASSIVQTNYGYTF.

The rearrangement links TRBV9 to TRBJ1-5; TRBD1 agrees at 7 bases. CDR3 size: 15 residues. V was clipped by 0 bases and J by 4 bases; unmatched bases: 4. Per the germline V gene, CDR1 is SGDLS and CDR2 is YYNGEE. This chain's CDR3 is CASSVDAGGNQPQHF. The CDR3 coding sequence is TGTGCCAGCAGCGTAGATGCAGGGGGGAATCAGCCCCAGCATTTT.

This clone was seen just once. This sequence joins TRBV28 and TRBJ2-5, with a tentative D call TRBD1 (5 bases). The end of the DNA is better explained by TRBJ2-7, so the J call may be wrong. Germline CDR1 MDHEN, CDR2 SYDVKM. The CDR3 extends over 14 amino acids. Here the CDR3 reads CASSRPQGTYEQYF. The CDR3, as DNA: TGTGCCAGCAGTCGCCCCCAGGGCACCTACGAGCAGTACTTC.

This chain joins TRBV28 and TRBJ1-1; D is undetermined. With 7 bases removed from V and 1 base from J, the gap between germline ends came to 10 bases. Germline lookup yields CDR1 MDHEN and CDR2 SYDVKM. The CDR3 is 13 residues long. CDR3 sequence: CASTPSKNTEAFF. For the CDR3, the DNA is TGTGCCAGCACCCCCTCCAAGAACACTGAAGCTTTCTTT. Together with reference TRBV28 and TRBJ1-1, the CDR3 gives the full variable domain: DVKVTQSSRYLVKRTGEKVFLECVQDMDHENMFWYRQDPGLGLRLIYFSYDVKMKEKGDIPEGYSVSREKKERFSLILESASTNQTSMYLCASTPSKNTEAFFGQGTRLTVV.

The chain recombines TRBV15 with TRBJ1-2; D not certain. V was pared by 0 bases and J by 4 bases, with 21 bases between. Germline CDR1 reads LNHNV; CDR2 reads YYDKDF (reference sequence). The CDR3 length is 18 residues. The CDR3 here is CATSRDLGRHPGSYGYTF. The CDR3 DNA sequence: TGTGCCACCAGCAGAGATCTCGGACGTCATCCGGGCAGCTATGGCTACACCTTC. Together with reference TRBV15 and TRBJ1-2, the CDR3 gives the full variable domain: DAMVIQNPRYQVTQFGKPVTLSCSQTLNHNVMYWYQQKSSQAPKLLFHYYDKDFNNEADTPDNFQSRRPNTSFCFLDIRSPGLGDTAMYLCATSRDLGRHPGSYGYTFGSGTRLTVV.

The chain is built from TRBV14 and TRBJ2-7, with a possible D match to TRBD1 (5 bases). In germline, CDR1 is SGHDN, CDR2 FVKESK. The CDR3 is made up of 16 amino acids. Trimming took 3 bases from V and 3 from J, leaving 18 bases between them. DNA for the CDR3: TGTGCCAGCAGCCACGAGACAGTTCGGGCTCGCTACGAGCAGTACTTC. Encoded protein: CASSHETVRARYEQYF. Full variable domain (rest looked up from reference TRBV14 and TRBJ2-7): EAGVTQFPSHSVIEKGQTVTLRCDPISGHDNLYWYRRVMGKEIKFLLHFVKESKQDESGMPNNRFLAERTGGTYSTLKVQPAELEDSGVYFCASSHETVRARYEQYFGPGTRLTVT.

The chain is built from TRBV6-1 and TRBJ1-2; no reliable D call. The CDR3 length is 14 residues. V lost 6 bases, J lost 0 bases, and 11 bases lay in between. Germline V lookup: CDR1 MNHNS, CDR2 SASEGT. Here the CDR3 DNA reads TGTGCCAGCAGGGGGTACTCGTCTAACTATGGCTACACCTTC. This codes for CASRGYSSNYGYTF.

The rearrangement uses TRBV28 and TRBJ2-7; D unclear. The V gene's germline CDR1 is MDHEN and CDR2 SYDVKM. V lost 2 bases and J lost 7, with 9 bases in between. This CDR3 has 12 residues. The chain's CDR3 is CASSLAVFEQYF. The CDR3 bases are TGTGCCAGCAGTTTAGCGGTTTTTGAGCAGTACTTC.

The chain links TRBV28 to TRBJ1-2, with 8 nucleotides matching TRBD1. V lost 6 bases, J lost 8 bases, and 14 bases stayed unmatched. The CDR3 spans 15 residues. Germline loops: CDR1 MDHEN, CDR2 SYDVKM. Written as DNA, the CDR3 is TGTGCCAGCAGCCCCCAGCAGACAGGGGTAGAGGGCTACACCTTC. It yields the protein CASSPQQTGVEGYTF.

The V and J genes are TRBV6-1 and TRBJ1-5; the D is unclear. Germline lookup yields CDR1 MNHNS and CDR2 SASEGT. This CDR3 contains 15 residues. V was trimmed by 5 bases and J by 0 bases, leaving 11 bases between them. CDR3 region: CASSLDGYSNQPQHF. The CDR3 DNA follows: TGTGCCAGCAGTCTGGACGGTTATAGCAATCAGCCCCAGCATTTT.

This clone has a single count. This chain connects TRBV19 to TRBJ2-2; tentatively, D is TRBD1 or TRBD2 (5 bases each). Germline V gene sequence: CDR1 LNHDA, CDR2 SQIVND (reference sequence). The length of the CDR3 is 13 residues. V lost 4 bases to trimming and J lost 7 bases, with 10 bases between them. Here the CDR3 DNA reads TGTGCCAGTAGTACAGGGAGAAACGGGGAGCTGTTTTTT. Encoded protein: CASSTGRNGELFF.

This clone was counted between two and nine times. The chain recombines TRBV27 with TRBJ1-1; TRBD1 matches at 9 bases. Germline V gene sequence: CDR1 MNHEY, CDR2 SMNVEV (reference sequence). The CDR3 contains 13 residues. Trimming cost V 3 bases and J 5 bases; bases outside gene matches: 1. The CDR3 protein is CASSLGTGTEAFF. Written as DNA, the CDR3 is TGTGCCAGCAGTTTGGGGACAGGGACTGAAGCTTTCTTT.

The chain links TRBV18 to TRBJ2-1; 10 positions agree with TRBD1. The CDR3 has 16 residues. The ends lost 1 base at V and 8 bases at J; junction bases unmatched: 8. Germline V gene lookup returns CDR1 KGHSH and CDR2 LQKENI. The CDR3 DNA sequence: TGTGCCAGCTCACCACAGCCGGGACAGGGGACCGATGAGCAGTTCTTC. Its translation: CASSPQPGQGTDEQFF. Filled out from reference TRBV18 and TRBJ2-1, the complete variable domain reads NAGVMQNPRHLVRRRGQEARLRCSPMKGHSHVYWYRQLPEEGLKFMVYLQKENIIDESGMPKERFSAEFPKEGPSILRIQQVVRGDSAAYFCASSPQPGQGTDEQFFGPGTRLTVL.

CDR3 DNA sequence: TGTGCCAGCAGTTACAGACTAGCGGGAGGTTCCTACGAGCAGTACTTC. Protein product: CASSYRLAGGSYEQYF. The V call is TRBV6-5, the J call TRBJ2-7; 13 nucleotides line up with TRBD2. Trimming took 2 bases from V and 1 from J; bases not matched to a gene: 2. The germline CDR1 and CDR2 sequences are MNHEY and SVGAGI. The CDR3 extends over 16 amino acids.

The V and J genes are TRBV14 and TRBJ2-7; 8 nucleotides agree with TRBD1. From germline, CDR1 is SGHDN and CDR2 FVKESK. With V trimmed by 4 bases and J by 5 bases, 4 bases remained unmatched. The CDR3 consists of 13 residues. The CDR3: CASSLTGDHEQYF. In nucleotides, the CDR3 is TGTGCCAGCAGCCTGACAGGGGACCACGAGCAGTACTTC.

Written as DNA, the CDR3 is TGTGCCAGCAGCGTAGTCAGTACTAACTATGGCTACACCTTC. Residues: CASSVVSTNYGYTF. The V gene is TRBV9, the J gene TRBJ1-2; D gene ambiguous. Germline V gene data show CDR1 as SGDLS and CDR2 as YYNGEE. This CDR3 is built from 14 residues. With 0 bases removed from V and 0 bases from J, the gap between germline ends came to 6 bases.

The sample holds one count of this clone. The rearrangement links TRBV19 to TRBJ1-4; D not resolved. V was shortened by 2 bases and J by 8 bases, with 15 bases between the two germline ends. CDR3 length equals 15 residues. Per germline, CDR1 LNHDA and CDR2 SQIVND (reference sequence). Written as DNA, the CDR3 is TGTGCCAGTAGTATAAGATATCCCCCCGGCGAAAAACTGTTTTTT. It is translated as CASSIRYPPGEKLFF.